The rows below give T cell receptor beta chains drawn from one sample of a study of T-cell memory formation after mild COVID-19. Each CDR3 protein gets one entry after TCRdb re-called the 5' RACE reads with MiXCR. The repertoire has fewer than 250,000 distinct CDR3 sequences, less than 20% of them found once; the top ten carry 2% to 2.5%. The sample taken for sequencing was PBMCs or a T cell subset sorted from them (not recorded which). These receptors were taken from an adult woman who had mild COVID-19 (a few samples of this study predate the infection). Cell type and time point are not known. Each CDR3 is given with its conserved first and last residue. A D gene is named only where the DNA matches it firmly. The size of a clone is reported for some rows only, either as once, few or many, or as a class for expanded clones.

j_call d_call clone_size v_call cdr3_aa cdr3_nt
TRBJ1-2 TRBD1 few TRBV5-4 CASSRGQGDGYGYTF TGTGCCAGCAGCCGTGGACAGGGCGATGGCTATGGCTACACCTTC
TRBJ2-1 TRBD2 NA TRBV20-1 CSASGLAGNEQFF TGCAGTGCTAGTGGACTAGCGGGGAATGAGCAGTTCTTC
TRBJ1-5 NA few TRBV20-1 CSARRGLQPQHF TGCAGTGCTAGAAGAGGACTTCAGCCCCAGCATTTT
TRBJ2-5 NA NA TRBV20-1 CSASIQTQYF TGCAGTGCTAGCATCCAGACCCAGTACTTC
TRBJ1-1 NA NA TRBV3-2 CASSRPRGGRENTEAFF TGTGCCAGCAGCCGCCCTCGAGGGGGACGAGAGAACACTGAAGCTTTCTTT
TRBJ2-7 NA few TRBV6-6 CASTTMGPDEQYF TGTGCCAGCACTACGATGGGGCCTGACGAGCAGTACTTC
TRBJ2-2 TRBD1 NA TRBV27 CASRRDSHTGELFF TGTGCCAGCAGACGGGACAGCCACACCGGGGAGCTGTTTTTT
TRBJ2-5 TRBD1 few TRBV7-9 CASSSRDRERETQYF TGTGCCAGCAGCTCTCGGGACAGGGAAAGAGAGACCCAGTACTTC
TRBJ2-3 NA NA TRBV6-5 CASRLQRAQGTQYF TGTGCCAGCAGACTACAGCGAGCCCAGGGGACGCAGTATTTT
TRBJ2-7 TRBD2 many TRBV24-1 CATRASGRYPSYEQYF TGTGCCACCCGGGCCAGCGGGAGATACCCTTCCTACGAGCAGTACTTC
TRBJ1-1 NA many TRBV7-9 CASTSTRGGLEAFF TGTGCCAGCACCTCCACGAGGGGTGGACTTGAAGCTTTCTTT
TRBJ2-1 TRBD1 many TRBV5-1 CASSFGQGASYNEQFF TGCGCCAGCAGCTTCGGACAGGGGGCCTCCTACAATGAGCAGTTCTTC
TRBJ2-7 NA few TRBV5-1 CASSPQGVLLWEQYF TGCGCCAGCAGCCCACAGGGAGTCCTACTATGGGAGCAGTACTTC
TRBJ2-1 TRBD2 few TRBV3-1 CATGTSGFHNEQFF TGTGCCACCGGGACTAGCGGGTTTCACAATGAGCAGTTCTTC
TRBJ1-2 TRBD1 few TRBV7-9 CASSLVTGGNYGYTF TGTGCCAGCAGCTTAGTGACAGGGGGGAACTATGGCTACACCTTC
TRBJ2-5 NA few TRBV7-9 CASSLSGTRYQETQYF TGTGCCAGCAGCCTTAGCGGTACCCGGTACCAAGAGACCCAGTACTTC
TRBJ2-7 NA many TRBV12-3/TRBV12-4 CASSFTGPSYEQYF TGTGCCAGCAGTTTTACAGGACCCTCCTACGAGCAGTACTTC
TRBJ1-2 NA NA TRBV6-2/TRBV6-3 CASSYRGINYGYTF TGTGCCAGCAGTTACAGAGGGATTAACTATGGCTACACCTTC
TRBJ1-2 NA few TRBV18 CASSPGRVANYGYTF TGTGCCAGCTCACCAGGGAGGGTAGCTAACTATGGCTACACCTTC